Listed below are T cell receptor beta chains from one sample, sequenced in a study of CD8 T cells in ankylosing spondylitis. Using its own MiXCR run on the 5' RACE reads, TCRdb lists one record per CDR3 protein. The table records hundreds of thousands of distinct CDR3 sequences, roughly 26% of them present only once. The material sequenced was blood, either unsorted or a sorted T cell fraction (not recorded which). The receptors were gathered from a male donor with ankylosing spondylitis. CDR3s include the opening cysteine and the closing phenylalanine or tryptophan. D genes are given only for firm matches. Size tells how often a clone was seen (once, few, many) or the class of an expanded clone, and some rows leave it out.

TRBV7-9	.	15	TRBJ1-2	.	TGTTCCAGCAGCTTAGCACCCAGAAGCTCCTATGGCTACACCTTC	CSSSLAPRSSYGYTF
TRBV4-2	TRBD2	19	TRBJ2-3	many	TGTGCCAGCAGCCGAGGTCGTCTAGCGGGTAGAGGGGGGAAAGATACGCAGTATTTT	CASSRGRLAGRGGKDTQYF
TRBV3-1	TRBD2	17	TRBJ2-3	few	TGTGCCAGCAGCCAGGGGACTAGCGGGCTTACGTGGGATACGCAGTATTTT	CASSQGTSGLTWDTQYF
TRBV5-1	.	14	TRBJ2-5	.	TGCGCCAGCAGCTTCGGCCCTCAAGATGGGACCCAGTACTTC	CASSFGPQDGTQYF
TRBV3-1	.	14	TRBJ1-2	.	TGTGCCAGCAGCCACCGAACGGGGCATGAAGGCTACACCTTC	CASSHRTGHEGYTF
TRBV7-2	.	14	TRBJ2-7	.	TGTGCCAGCAGATCCGGACAGCCGACCTACGAGCAGTACTTC	CASRSGQPTYEQYF
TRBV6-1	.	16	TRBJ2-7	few	TGTGCCAGCAGTGGAGGCGGTGGTAGCGTCTCCTACGAGCAGTACTTC	CASSGGGGSVSYEQYF
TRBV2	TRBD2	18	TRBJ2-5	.	TGTGCCAGCAGTGAAGCTCTTCTAGGTAGCGGGAGTCAAGAGACCCAGTACTTC	CASSEALLGSGSQETQYF
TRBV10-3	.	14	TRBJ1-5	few	TGTGCCATCAGTGCAGAAAGGGGGGATCAGCCCCAGCATTTT	CAISAERGDQPQHF
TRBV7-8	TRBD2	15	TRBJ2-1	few	TGTGCCAGCAGCATACTAGCGTCCTCCTACAATGAGCAGTTCTTC	CASSILASSYNEQFF
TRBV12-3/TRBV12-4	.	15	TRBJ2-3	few	TGTGCCAGCAGCTTGAGACAGGGAGGGACAGATACGCAGTATTTT	CASSLRQGGTDTQYF
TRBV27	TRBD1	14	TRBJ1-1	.	TGTGCCAGCACGCCCGGGACAGCGGAAACTGAAGCTTTCTTT	CASTPGTAETEAFF
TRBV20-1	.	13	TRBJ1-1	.	TGCAGTGCTAGTAGGACACTGAACACTGAAGCTTTCTTT	CSASRTLNTEAFF
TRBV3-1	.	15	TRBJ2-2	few	TGTGCCAGCAGCCAAGGGCACATGAACACCGGGGAGCTGTTTTTT	CASSQGHMNTGELFF
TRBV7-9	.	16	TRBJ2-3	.	TGTGCCAGCAGCTTAGGCTCGGGTGCTGGGACAGATACGCAGTATTTT	CASSLGSGAGTDTQYF
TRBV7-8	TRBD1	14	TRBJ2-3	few	TGTGCCAGCAGCTTAGACAGGGGGCCGAATACGCAGTATTTT	CASSLDRGPNTQYF
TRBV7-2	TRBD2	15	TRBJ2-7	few	TGTGCCAGCAGCCCCCGACTAGCGGGAGTGGGCGAGCAGTACTTC	CASSPRLAGVGEQYF
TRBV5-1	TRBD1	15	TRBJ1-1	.	TGCGCCAGCAGCCCGGACAGGGGAGTGAACACTGAAGCTTTCTTT	CASSPDRGVNTEAFF
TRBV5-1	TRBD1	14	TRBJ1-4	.	TGCGCCAGCAGCCTGGGACAGGTCGAAGAAAAACTGTTTTTT	CASSLGQVEEKLFF
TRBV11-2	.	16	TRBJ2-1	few	TGTGCCAGCAGCTTAGTGCTAGGGTCCGCCTACAATGAGCAGTTCTTC	CASSLVLGSAYNEQFF
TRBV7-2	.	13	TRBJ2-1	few	TGTGCCAGCAGCTTCGGTTGGGAGAATGAGCAGTTCTTC	CASSFGWENEQFF
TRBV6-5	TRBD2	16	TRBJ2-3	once	TGTGCCAGCAGTTACCCGGGACTAGCGGGAACTGATACGCAGTATTTT	CASSYPGLAGTDTQYF